This T cell receptor beta chain was found in a study of OX40 agonist ivuxolimab in advanced cancers. In the study overall: Mean age 60 years, range about 23 to 85; roughly 82% male. People who had prior anti-PD-1, anti-PD-L1 or anti-CTLA-4 therapy could take part, and under 50% had some.

The assay was immunoSEQ multiplex PCR, and TCRdb's table has in-frame clones only and misses some. The data contain under 100,000 clones, approximately 90% of them singletons. CDR1 and CDR2 (germline): SGHTA, FQGTGA. V was pared by 1 base and J by 1 base, with 9 bases between. The CDR3 runs to 15 residues. This chain connects TRBV7-3 to TRBJ2-3, with D perhaps assigned TRBD1 or TRBD2 (5 bases each). Here the sequenced sample was CD4+ or CD8+ T cells sorted from blood, taken in a trial of the OX40 agonist ivuxolimab. The receptor was derived from an adult with an advanced solid tumor such as melanoma, head and neck, liver or kidney cancer. The CDR3 is CASSLRRGGTDTQYF. DNA of the CDR3: TGTGCCAGCAGCTTAAGAAGAGGGGGCACAGATACGCAGTATTTT.